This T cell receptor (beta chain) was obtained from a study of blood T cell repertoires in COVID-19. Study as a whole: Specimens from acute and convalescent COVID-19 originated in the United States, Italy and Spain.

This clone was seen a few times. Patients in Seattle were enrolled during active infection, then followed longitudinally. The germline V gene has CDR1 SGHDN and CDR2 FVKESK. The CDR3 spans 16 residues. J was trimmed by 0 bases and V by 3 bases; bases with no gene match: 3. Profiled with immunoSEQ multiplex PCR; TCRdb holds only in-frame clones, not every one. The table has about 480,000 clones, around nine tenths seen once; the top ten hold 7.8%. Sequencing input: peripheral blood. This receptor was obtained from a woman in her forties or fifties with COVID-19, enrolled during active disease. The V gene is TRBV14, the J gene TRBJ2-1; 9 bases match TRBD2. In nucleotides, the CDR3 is TGTGCCAGCAGCCATTTAGCGGGGGTCTCCTACAATGAGCAGTTCTTC. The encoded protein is CASSHLAGVSYNEQFF.